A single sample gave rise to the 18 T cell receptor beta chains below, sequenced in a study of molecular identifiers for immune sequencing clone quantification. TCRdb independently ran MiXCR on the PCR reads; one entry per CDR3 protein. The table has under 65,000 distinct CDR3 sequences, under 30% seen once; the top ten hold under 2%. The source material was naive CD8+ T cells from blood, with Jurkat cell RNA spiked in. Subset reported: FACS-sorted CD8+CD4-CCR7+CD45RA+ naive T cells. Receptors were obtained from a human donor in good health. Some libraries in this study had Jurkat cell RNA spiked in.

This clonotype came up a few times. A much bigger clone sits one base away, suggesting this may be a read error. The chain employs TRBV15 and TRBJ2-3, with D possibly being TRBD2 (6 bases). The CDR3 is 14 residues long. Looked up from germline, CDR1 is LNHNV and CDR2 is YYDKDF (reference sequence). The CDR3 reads CAASNHWGVDTQYF. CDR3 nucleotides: TGTGCCGCCAGCAACCACTGGGGGGTGGATACGCAGTATTTT.

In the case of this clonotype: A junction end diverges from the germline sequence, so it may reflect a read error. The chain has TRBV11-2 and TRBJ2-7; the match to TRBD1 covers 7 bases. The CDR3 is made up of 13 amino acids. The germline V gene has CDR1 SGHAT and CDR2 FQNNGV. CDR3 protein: CTSSQGDSYEQYF. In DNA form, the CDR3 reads TGTACCAGCAGCCAAGGGGACAGTTACGAGCAGTACTTC.

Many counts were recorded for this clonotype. CDR3 DNA: TGTGCCAGCAGTTATATTTCGGACAGGGACCAAGAGACCCAGTACTTC. Its translation is CASSYISDRDQETQYF. V usage is TRBV6-2 or TRBV6-3 and J usage is TRBJ2-5, with 8 bases matching TRBD1. The V segment lost 3 bases and the J segment 0 bases; nucleotides outside the gene matches: 6. The germline gives CDR1 MNHEY, CDR2 SVGEGT. The CDR3 contains 16 residues.

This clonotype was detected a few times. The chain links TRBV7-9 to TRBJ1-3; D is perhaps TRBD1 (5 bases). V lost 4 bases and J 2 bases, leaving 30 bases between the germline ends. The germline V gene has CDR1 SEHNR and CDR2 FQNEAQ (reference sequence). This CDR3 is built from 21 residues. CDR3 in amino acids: CASSSTRVTQKMLAAGNTIYF. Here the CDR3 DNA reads TGTGCCAGCAGCTCCACCAGGGTAACCCAAAAAATGTTAGCGGCTGGAAACACCATATATTTT.

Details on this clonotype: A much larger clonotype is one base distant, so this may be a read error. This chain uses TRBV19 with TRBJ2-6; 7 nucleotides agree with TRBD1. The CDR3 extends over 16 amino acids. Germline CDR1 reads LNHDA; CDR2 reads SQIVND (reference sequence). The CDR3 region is CASSTGGWSGANVLAF. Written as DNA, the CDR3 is TGTGCCAGTAGTACAGGGGGTTGGTCTGGGGCCAACGTCCTGGCTTTC.

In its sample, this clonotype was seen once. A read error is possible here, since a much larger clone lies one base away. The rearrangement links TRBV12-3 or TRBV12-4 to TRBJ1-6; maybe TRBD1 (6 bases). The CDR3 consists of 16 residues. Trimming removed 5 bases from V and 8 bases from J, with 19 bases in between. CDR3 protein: CASSLTQPGVDSPLHF. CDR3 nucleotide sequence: TGTGCCAGCAGTCTTACCCAGCCAGGGGTAGATTCACCCCTCCACTTT.

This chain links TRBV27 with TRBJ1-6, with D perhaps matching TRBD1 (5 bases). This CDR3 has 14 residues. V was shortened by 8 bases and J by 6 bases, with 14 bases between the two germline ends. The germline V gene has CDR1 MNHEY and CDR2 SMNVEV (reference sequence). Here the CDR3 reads CASRWPGPNSPLHF. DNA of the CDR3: TGTGCCAGCCGCTGGCCAGGGCCTAATTCACCCCTCCACTTT.

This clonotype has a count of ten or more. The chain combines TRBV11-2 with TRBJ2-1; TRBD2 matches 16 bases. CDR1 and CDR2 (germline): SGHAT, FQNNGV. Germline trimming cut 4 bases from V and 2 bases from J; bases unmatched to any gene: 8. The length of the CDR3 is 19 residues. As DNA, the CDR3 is TGTGCCAGCAGCTCAGTAGTGGGACTAGCGGGAGGGCCCTACAATGAGCAGTTCTTC. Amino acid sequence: CASSSVVGLAGGPYNEQFF.

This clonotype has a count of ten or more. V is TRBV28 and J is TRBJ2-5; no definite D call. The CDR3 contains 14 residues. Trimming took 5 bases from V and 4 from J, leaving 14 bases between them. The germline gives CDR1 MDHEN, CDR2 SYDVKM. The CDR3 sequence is CASSQRLLPETQYF. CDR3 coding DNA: TGTGCCAGCAGTCAAAGGTTGCTTCCAGAGACCCAGTACTTC.

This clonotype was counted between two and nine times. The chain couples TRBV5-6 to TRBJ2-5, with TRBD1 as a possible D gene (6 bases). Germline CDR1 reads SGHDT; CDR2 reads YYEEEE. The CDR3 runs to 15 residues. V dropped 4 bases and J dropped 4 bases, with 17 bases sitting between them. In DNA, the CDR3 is TGTGCCAGCAGCCTGACCGTCACAGGGATAGAGACCCAGTACTTC. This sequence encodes CASSLTVTGIETQYF.

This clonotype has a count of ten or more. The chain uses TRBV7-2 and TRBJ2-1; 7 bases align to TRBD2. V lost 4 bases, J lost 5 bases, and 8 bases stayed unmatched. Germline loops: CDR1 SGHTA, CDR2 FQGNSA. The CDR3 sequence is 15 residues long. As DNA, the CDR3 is TGTGCCAGCAGCTCGCCGGGACTACCTGACAATGAGCAGTTCTTC. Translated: CASSSPGLPDNEQFF.

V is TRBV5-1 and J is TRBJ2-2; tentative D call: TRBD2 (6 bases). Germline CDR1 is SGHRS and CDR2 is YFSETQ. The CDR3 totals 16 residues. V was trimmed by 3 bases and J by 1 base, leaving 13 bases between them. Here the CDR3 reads CASSWVAVRNTGELFF. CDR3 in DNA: TGCGCCAGCAGCTGGGTAGCGGTCCGGAACACCGGGGAGCTGTTTTTT.

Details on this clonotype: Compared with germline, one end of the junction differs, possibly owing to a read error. The CDR3 DNA reads TGTGCCCGCAGCTCGTACCCAGAGACCCAGTACTTC. It is translated as CARSSYPETQYF. This chain joins TRBV11-2 and TRBJ2-5; D is ambiguous. CDR3 length equals 12 residues. The germline CDR1 and CDR2 sequences are SGHAT and FQNNGV.

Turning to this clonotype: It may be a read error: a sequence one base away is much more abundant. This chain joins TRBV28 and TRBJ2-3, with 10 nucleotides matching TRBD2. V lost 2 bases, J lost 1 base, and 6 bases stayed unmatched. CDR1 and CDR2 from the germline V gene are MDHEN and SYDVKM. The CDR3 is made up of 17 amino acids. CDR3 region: CASSLLLAGARTDTQYF. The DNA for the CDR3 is TGTGCCAGCAGTTTACTTCTAGCGGGAGCGCGCACAGATACGCAGTATTTT.

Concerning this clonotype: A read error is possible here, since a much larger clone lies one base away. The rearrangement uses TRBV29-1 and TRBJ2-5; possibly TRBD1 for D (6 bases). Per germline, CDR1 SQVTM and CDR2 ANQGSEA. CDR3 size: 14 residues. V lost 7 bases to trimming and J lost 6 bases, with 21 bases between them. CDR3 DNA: TGCAGCGCCGGGACACCCTTGGAGTTCAAGACCCAGTACTTC. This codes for CSAGTPLEFKTQYF.

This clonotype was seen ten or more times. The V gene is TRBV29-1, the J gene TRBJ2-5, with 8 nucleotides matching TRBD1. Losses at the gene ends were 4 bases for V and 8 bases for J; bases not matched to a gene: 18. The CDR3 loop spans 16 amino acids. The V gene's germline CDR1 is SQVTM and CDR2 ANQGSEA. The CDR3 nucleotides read TGCAGCGTTGCCGCTTTGGACAGGGCCGGCCAGGATACCCAGTACTTC. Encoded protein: CSVAALDRAGQDTQYF.

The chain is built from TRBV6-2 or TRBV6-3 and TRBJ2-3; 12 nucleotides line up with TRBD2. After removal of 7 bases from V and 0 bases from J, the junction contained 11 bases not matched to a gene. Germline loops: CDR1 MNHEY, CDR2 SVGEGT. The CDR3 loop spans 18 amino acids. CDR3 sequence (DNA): TGTGCCAGCAAAGGGACTAGCGGGCTACGAATTAGCACAGATACGCAGTATTTT. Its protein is CASKGTSGLRISTDTQYF.

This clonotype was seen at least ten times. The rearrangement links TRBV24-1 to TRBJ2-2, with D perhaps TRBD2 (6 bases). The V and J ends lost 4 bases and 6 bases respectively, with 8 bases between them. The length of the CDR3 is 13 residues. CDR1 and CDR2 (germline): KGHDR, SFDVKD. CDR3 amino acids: CATSEVAAGELFF. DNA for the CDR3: TGTGCCACCAGTGAGGTAGCGGCCGGGGAGCTGTTTTTT.